These 30 T cell receptor beta chains came from one sample sequenced in a study of blood T cell repertoires in COVID-19. The repertoire was sequenced with immunoSEQ multiplex PCR; TCRdb's copy has only in-frame clones and lacks some. The sample lists roughly 32,000 clones; around 90% were seen once. The sequenced material came from peripheral blood. The receptors here all came from a man aged 55 to 70 with active COVID-19.

This clone was detected only a few times. The J gene is TRBJ2-5, the V gene TRBV6-4; the D gene is possibly TRBD1 (5 bases). With 7 bases removed from V and 10 bases from J, the gap between germline ends came to 7 bases. CDR1 is MRHNA and CDR2 is SNTAGT in the germline V gene. CDR3 length: 9 amino acids. CDR3 nucleotide sequence: TGTGCCAGCAAGGGGATCCAGTACTTC. Its protein is CASKGIQYF.

This chain connects TRBV6-5 to TRBJ2-7; 9 nucleotides agree with TRBD1. Unmatched junction bases numbered 13, after V lost 7 bases and J lost 6 bases. Germline V lookup: CDR1 MNHEY, CDR2 SVGAGI. The CDR3 loop spans 15 amino acids. DNA for the CDR3: TGTGCCAGCACGACCCCGGGACAGGGAGCGGCCGAGCAGTACTTC. Translating it yields CASTTPGQGAAEQYF.

The chain links TRBV4-3 to TRBJ1-3, with D perhaps TRBD1 (6 bases). The CDR3 is 17 amino acids. Trimming took 11 bases from V and 2 from J, leaving 25 bases between them. CDR1 LGHNA and CDR2 YSLEER come from the germline V gene. The CDR3 DNA is TGCGCCCCCAGCCAGCGATGGGGGGGGCGACCTGGAAACACCATATATTTT. It is translated as CAPSQRWGGRPGNTIYF.

The chain has TRBV19 and TRBJ1-5, with D possibly being TRBD1 (6 bases). Trimming removed 2 bases at V and 6 bases at J, with 11 bases between. Germline V gene data show CDR1 as LNHDA and CDR2 as SQIVND (reference sequence). The CDR3 totals 14 residues. The CDR3 DNA is TGTGCCAGTAGTATATCAGGGGATGGTCAGCCCCAGCATTTT. Its protein product is CASSISGDGQPQHF.

The V gene is TRBV2, the J gene TRBJ2-7, with 9 positions matching TRBD1. Germline V CDR1 and CDR2: SNHLY, FYNNEI. The V segment lost 3 bases and the J segment 5 bases; nucleotides outside the gene matches: 8. The CDR3 totals 15 residues. CDR3 loop: CASSDAGDRVHEQYF. For the CDR3, the DNA is TGTGCCAGCAGTGATGCGGGGGACAGGGTCCACGAGCAGTACTTC.

The chain uses TRBV6-5 and TRBJ1-1; D uncertain. Germline V gene sequence: CDR1 MNHEY, CDR2 SVGAGI. This CDR3 contains 13 residues. V lost 7 bases and J 3 bases, leaving 12 bases between the germline ends. CDR3 DNA sequence: TGTGCCAGCATGGCGGCGGGTGACACTGAAGCTTTCTTT. It specifies CASMAAGDTEAFF.

The chain combines TRBV4-2 with TRBJ2-3, with 7 bases lining up with TRBD1. Trimming cost V 3 bases and J 2 bases; bases outside gene matches: 8. The CDR3 runs to 16 residues. CDR1 is LGHNA and CDR2 is YNFKEQ in the germline V gene. The CDR3 spells CASSQRDREPTDTQYF. As DNA, the CDR3 is TGTGCCAGCAGCCAGCGAGACAGGGAGCCCACAGATACGCAGTATTTT.

The rearrangement uses TRBV19 and TRBJ1-1, with D possibly being TRBD1 (5 bases). Looked up from germline, CDR1 is LNHDA and CDR2 is SQIVND (reference sequence). The V gene lost 1 base and the J gene lost 4 bases, with 13 bases spanning the gap. This CDR3 is 15 amino acids long. The CDR3 DNA is TGTGCCAGTAGTATAGTAGGGGTCTACGGCACTGAAGCTTTCTTT. Protein sequence: CASSIVGVYGTEAFF.

The J gene is TRBJ2-6, the V gene TRBV4-3; D is perhaps TRBD1 (6 bases). V was cut by 3 bases and J by 1 base, with 10 bases left in between. Germline V CDR1 and CDR2: LGHNA, YSLEER. The CDR3 is 16 amino acids. The CDR3: CASSQLRGSGANVLTF. For the CDR3, the DNA is TGCGCCAGCAGCCAGCTCAGGGGATCTGGGGCCAACGTCCTGACTTTC.

The CDR3 spells CATSAIFGTSGNIQYF. As DNA, the CDR3 is TGTGCCACCAGCGCGATTTTTGGGACTAGCGGTAACATTCAGTACTTC. The chain is built from TRBV27 and TRBJ2-4; 11 bases are shared with TRBD2. The CDR3 totals 16 residues. The junction had 15 bases not matched to a gene; V was cut back by 10 bases and J by 7 bases. Per the germline V gene, CDR1 is MNHEY and CDR2 is SMNVEV (reference sequence).

V and J are TRBV6-2 or TRBV6-3 and TRBJ2-1, with 8 bases that match TRBD2. The CDR3 contains 15 residues. V shed 3 bases and J 12 bases; nucleotides not matched to a gene: 13. Germline V gives CDR1 MNHEY, CDR2 SVGEGT. The CDR3, as DNA: TGTGCCAGCAGTTATGAGGACGGGAGGGCCGGGGGGCAGTTCTTC. Translated: CASSYEDGRAGGQFF.

The chain links TRBV4-3 to TRBJ1-4; the D gene is possibly TRBD1 (6 bases). The CDR3 has 16 amino acids. The V end was cut by 0 bases, the J end by 4 bases, with 12 bases between. Germline V gene sequence: CDR1 LGHNA, CDR2 YSLEER. The CDR3 here is CASSQDRGAHNEKLFF. CDR3 in DNA: TGCGCCAGCAGCCAAGATCGGGGGGCCCATAATGAAAAACTGTTTTTT.

This clone is a singleton in its sample. V usage is TRBV6-5 and J usage is TRBJ2-3, with D tentatively TRBD1 (5 bases). Germline values: CDR1 MNHEY, CDR2 SVGAGI. CDR3 length: 14 residues. V dropped 0 bases and J dropped 4 bases, with 8 bases sitting between them. As DNA, the CDR3 is TGTGCCAGCAGTTACTCGGGGCCGCCAGATACGCAGTATTTT. Translation: CASSYSGPPDTQYF.

The chain has TRBV14 and TRBJ2-5; D might be TRBD2 (5 bases). The ends were cut back, 1 base at V and 7 bases at J, with 10 bases in the middle. The V gene's germline CDR1 is SGHDN and CDR2 FVKESK. This CDR3 is built from 13 residues. The CDR3 bases are TGTGCCAGCAGCCAAGGAGGGATTGCGACCCAGTACTTC. Translation: CASSQGGIATQYF.

This clone turned up a few times. This chain connects TRBV3-1 (or the pseudogene TRBV3-2) to TRBJ1-1; TRBD1 matches 7 bases. This CDR3 comprises 14 residues. Looked up from germline, CDR1 is LGHDT and CDR2 is YNNKEL (reference sequence). The V segment lost 6 bases and the J segment 0 bases; nucleotides outside the gene matches: 4. The chain's CDR3 is CASREQGMNTEAFF. The CDR3 coding sequence is TGTGCCAGCAGGGAACAGGGGATGAACACTGAAGCTTTCTTT.

This clone was seen a few times. The gene calls are TRBV14 and TRBJ2-1; possibly TRBD2 for D (7 bases). Germline-derived CDR1 and CDR2 are SGHDN and FVKESK. V shed 4 bases and J shed 6 bases, with 19 bases lying between them. The CDR3 runs to 16 residues. CDR3 amino acids: CASSPHRGGEFNEQFF. The CDR3, as DNA: TGTGCCAGCAGCCCCCACCGAGGGGGGGAGTTCAATGAGCAGTTCTTC.

This chain uses TRBV11-1 with TRBJ2-3; perhaps TRBD2 as D (5 bases). This CDR3 has 16 residues. Germline V CDR1 and CDR2: SGHAT, FQDESV (reference sequence). Trimming pared 1 base from V and 0 bases from J, leaving 11 bases between. The DNA for the CDR3 is TGTGCCAGCAGCTTAGAGCGGTACTCTAGCACAGATACGCAGTATTTT. Encoded protein: CASSLERYSSTDTQYF.

The V and J genes are TRBV13 and TRBJ2-3; 9 bases agree with TRBD2. This CDR3 contains 18 residues. V lost 5 bases and J lost 2; bases outside the gene matches: 14. Per the germline V gene, CDR1 is PRHDT and CDR2 is FYEKMQ (reference sequence). The CDR3 DNA reads TGTGCCAGCAGCCCCATGCGAGGCGGGGGGGCCGCCACAGATACGCAGTATTTT. It encodes CASSPMRGGGAATDTQYF.

The V and J genes are TRBV7-6 and TRBJ1-6, with D perhaps TRBD1 (6 bases). The germline gives CDR1 SGHVS, CDR2 FNYEAQ. CDR3 length equals 16 residues. Trimming shortened V by 5 bases and J by 7 bases, and 18 bases separated the two germline ends. CDR3 bases: TGTGCCAGCAGCCCTGCCCCCTCTAGGGGGAATTCACCCCTCCACTTT. The encoded protein is CASSPAPSRGNSPLHF.

Worth noting for this clone: The same CDR3 is also encoded by other DNA sequences in this sample. The chain carries TRBV19 and TRBJ1-2; TRBD1 aligns across 7 bases. Trimming took 6 bases from V and 0 from J; bases not matched to a gene: 7. The CDR3 has 15 amino acids. Germline V CDR1 and CDR2: LNHDA, SQIVND (reference sequence). In DNA form, the CDR3 reads TGTGCCAGTAGAGAAGGGGGCGCCTCTAACTATGGCTACACCTTC. Encoded protein: CASREGGASNYGYTF.

The rearrangement uses TRBV19 and TRBJ2-1; no firm D call. V was cut by 6 bases and J by 4 bases, with 4 bases left in between. The CDR3 covers 11 residues. Germline loops: CDR1 LNHDA, CDR2 SQIVND (reference sequence). CDR3 region: CASSMYNEQFF. The CDR3 DNA reads as TGTGCCAGTAGCATGTACAATGAGCAGTTCTTC.

The chain is built from TRBV7-9 and TRBJ1-1; 7 nucleotides agree with TRBD1. This CDR3 is built from 13 residues. In germline, CDR1 is SEHNR, CDR2 FQNEAQ (reference sequence). V was pared by 5 bases and J by 6 bases, with 6 bases of the junction left unmatched. The CDR3: CASSQDRAAEAFF. CDR3 nucleotide sequence: TGTGCCAGCAGCCAAGACAGGGCGGCTGAAGCTTTCTTT.

V is TRBV5-1 and J is TRBJ2-1, with a weak D call TRBD2 (6 bases). Trimming stripped 2 bases from V and 5 bases from J, with 14 bases between. CDR3 size: 15 residues. CDR1 is SGHRS and CDR2 is YFSETQ in the germline V gene. The CDR3 nucleotides are TGCGCCAGCAGCTTTGTAACTAGCCCAGACAATGAGCAGTTCTTC. Amino acids: CASSFVTSPDNEQFF. Combining the CDR3 with reference TRBV5-1 and TRBJ2-1 gives the whole variable domain KAGVTQTPRYLIKTRGQQVTLSCSPISGHRSVSWYQQTPGQGLQFLFEYFSETQRNKGNFPGRFSGRQFSNSRSEMNVSTLELGDSALYLCASSFVTSPDNEQFFGPGTRLTVL.

V and J are TRBV7-2 and TRBJ2-5, with 10 bases identical to TRBD2. Germline values: CDR1 SGHTA, CDR2 FQGNSA. J gave up 5 bases and V 1 base, and 10 bases lay outside the gene matches. This CDR3 has 17 residues. The CDR3 DNA follows: TGTGCCAGCAGCTTAGGCCTAGCGGGAGTAGGAGGGGAGACCCAGTACTTC. This codes for CASSLGLAGVGGETQYF.

This clone was found once. The V and J genes are TRBV29-1 and TRBJ2-3; 7 nucleotides agree with TRBD2. The CDR3 is 13 amino acids. The V gene's germline CDR1 is SQVTM and CDR2 ANQGSEA. V dropped 6 bases and J dropped 4; count of bases not matched to a gene: 7. CDR3 residues: CSVATLAPDTQYF. The CDR3 coding sequence is TGCAGCGTGGCAACACTAGCGCCAGATACGCAGTATTTT.

The rearrangement links TRBV4-3 to TRBJ2-7; 11 bases align to TRBD2. V shed 3 bases and J 4 bases; nucleotides not matched to a gene: 2. The CDR3 spans 14 residues. The germline gives CDR1 LGHNA, CDR2 YSLEER. CDR3 region: CASSHTSGGYEQYF. CDR3 DNA sequence: TGCGCCAGCAGCCATACTAGCGGGGGATACGAGCAGTACTTC.

V gene TRBV29-1 combines with J gene TRBJ2-7; TRBD1 matches 7 bases. This CDR3 has 14 residues. Trimming took 7 bases from V and 3 from J; bases not matched to a gene: 12. Germline loops: CDR1 SQVTM, CDR2 ANQGSEA. CDR3 in amino acids: CSAGGQQPYYEQYF. CDR3 sequence (DNA): TGCAGCGCTGGGGGACAGCAGCCATACTACGAGCAGTACTTC.

V is TRBV6-2 or TRBV6-3 and J is TRBJ1-2; D is possibly TRBD1 (5 bases). The germline V and J ends were trimmed by 2 bases and 12 bases, with 13 bases remaining between them. Germline CDR1 is MNHEY and CDR2 is SVGEGT. This CDR3 is built from 12 residues. CDR3 coding DNA: TGTGCCAGCAGTTACAAAGGGGCGCAGCACACCTTC. The encoded protein is CASSYKGAQHTF.

The chain recombines TRBV21-1 with TRBJ2-2; no check of the table's D call, TRBD1, against the DNA was made. TRBV21-1 is a recognized pseudogene. The CDR3 spans 16 residues. This CDR3 is CASSPGTGGIDGELFF. DNA for the CDR3: TGTGCCAGCAGCCCCGGGACAGGGGGCATTGACGGGGAGCTGTTTTTT.

J is TRBJ2-2 and V is TRBV7-3, with 8 positions matching TRBD1. V lost 0 bases and J lost 7; bases outside the gene matches: 7. This CDR3 has 16 amino acids. The germline CDR1 and CDR2 sequences are SGHTA and FQGTGA. For the CDR3, the DNA is TGTGCCAGCAGCTTAACCCCCCAGGGGGCGGGCGGGGAGCTGTTTTTT. As protein: CASSLTPQGAGGELFF.